These 32 T cell receptor beta chains originate from one sample sequenced in a study of Ad26.COV2.S vaccination and SARS-CoV-2 variants. Regarding treatment: some 19 received Ad26.COV2.S at low or high dose, single or two shots; about 5 received placebo; per-sample allocation not given. Samples were taken on day 63 after the first vaccine or placebo injection. Generated by immunoSEQ multiplex PCR, the TCRdb table keeps only in-frame clones and is missing some. The sample yields a few hundred thousand clones, 80% to 95% seen once. Sequenced material: peripheral blood, taken in a trial of Ad26.COV2.S vaccine versus placebo. All receptors derive from a person aged 18 to 59 who received the Ad26.COV2.S COVID-19 vaccine or a placebo.

The chain uses TRBV5-1 and TRBJ2-1; TRBD2 matches at 7 bases. Trimming took 0 bases from V and 4 from J; bases not matched to a gene: 1. CDR3 length equals 14 residues. The V gene's germline CDR1 is SGHRS and CDR2 YFSETQ. Here the CDR3 reads CASSLDGGYNEQFF. The CDR3 DNA reads as TGCGCCAGCAGCTTGGACGGGGGGTACAATGAGCAGTTCTTC.

This clone was seen more than once but under ten times. The chain recombines TRBV10-3 with TRBJ1-4; D gene unclear. The CDR3 has 13 amino acids. Germline V CDR1 and CDR2: ENHRY, SYGVKD. V was shortened by 3 bases and J by 8 bases, with 10 bases between the two germline ends. CDR3 coding DNA: TGTGCCATCAGTGAACTACGGAACGAAAAACTGTTTTTT. Residues: CAISELRNEKLFF.

The rearrangement uses TRBV9 and TRBJ2-3, with D hard to call. Germline CDR1 reads SGDLS; CDR2 reads YYNGEE. The CDR3 consists of 16 residues. Trimming cost V 1 base and J 0 bases, with 12 bases left between them. The CDR3 coding sequence is TGTGCCAGCAGCGTACGACCGACCGCTAGCACAGATACGCAGTATTTT. Its translation: CASSVRPTASTDTQYF.

About this clone itself: In the same sample, other DNA sequences code for this CDR3. J is TRBJ2-7 and V is TRBV5-1; 13 nucleotides match TRBD2. The CDR3 spans 15 residues. Trimming at V came to 4 bases and at J to 2 bases, leaving 3 bases not matched to a gene. Germline V gives CDR1 SGHRS, CDR2 YFSETQ. The chain's CDR3 is CASSLGTSGAYEQYF. The CDR3 coding sequence is TGCGCCAGCAGCCTAGGGACTAGCGGGGCCTACGAGCAGTACTTC.

The genes are TRBV5-6 and TRBJ2-7; maybe TRBD1 (6 bases). V gave up 4 bases and J gave up 0 bases, with 8 bases separating them. Germline-derived CDR1 and CDR2 are SGHDT and YYEEEE. CDR3 length: 13 residues. The CDR3 region is CASSPQGSYEQYF. DNA of the CDR3: TGTGCCAGCAGCCCACAGGGCTCCTACGAGCAGTACTTC.

V gene TRBV24-1 combines with J gene TRBJ2-1; 8 nucleotides align to TRBD1. After removal of 4 bases from V and 0 bases from J, the junction contained 10 bases not matched to a gene. The CDR3 is 18 amino acids. Germline CDR1 and CDR2: KGHDR and SFDVKD. CDR3 sequence (DNA): TGTGCCACCAGTGACCCTAAGGACAGGGCTAGCTCCTACAATGAGCAGTTCTTC. This translates into CATSDPKDRASSYNEQFF.

The V and J genes are TRBV24-1 and TRBJ2-5; no clear D. Trimming left V 4 bases short and J 4 bases short, with 6 bases between. The CDR3 extends over 12 amino acids. Germline V lookup: CDR1 KGHDR, CDR2 SFDVKD. The CDR3 is CATSEKRETQYF. CDR3 coding DNA: TGTGCCACCAGTGAGAAACGAGAGACCCAGTACTTC.

The genes are TRBV7-6 and TRBJ2-5, with 9 bases aligning to TRBD1. Trimming removed 6 bases from V and 1 base from J; junction bases left unmatched: 9. CDR3 size: 16 residues. The germline CDR1 and CDR2 sequences are SGHVS and FNYEAQ. CDR3 amino acids: CASSTGQGGIQETQYF. CDR3 coding DNA: TGTGCCAGCAGTACGGGACAGGGAGGGATCCAAGAGACCCAGTACTTC.

This chain links TRBV3-1 (or the pseudogene TRBV3-2) with TRBJ2-1; 16 bases fit TRBD2. This CDR3 has 19 amino acids. Germline V lookup: CDR1 LGHDT, CDR2 YNNKEL (reference sequence). V gave up 0 bases and J gave up 2 bases; unmatched junction bases: 4. CDR3 sequence: CASSQDGTSGRAAYNEQFF. The CDR3 DNA reads TGTGCCAGCAGCCAAGATGGGACTAGCGGGAGGGCCGCCTACAATGAGCAGTTCTTC.

Only one count was recorded for this clone. The chain is built from TRBV5-1 and TRBJ2-1, with a weak D call TRBD2 (5 bases). The V gene lost 5 bases and the J gene lost 0 bases, with 9 bases spanning the gap. Looked up from germline, CDR1 is SGHRS and CDR2 is YFSETQ. This CDR3 is built from 14 residues. This CDR3 is CASSPGVSYNEQFF. For the CDR3, the DNA is TGCGCCAGCAGTCCCGGGGTCTCCTACAATGAGCAGTTCTTC.

The chain links TRBV29-1 to TRBJ2-2; 7 bases fit TRBD2. The germline V gene encodes CDR1 SQVTM and CDR2 ANQGSEA. Unmatched junction bases numbered 3, after V lost 4 bases and J lost 1 base. The CDR3 length is 14 residues. CDR3 sequence: CSVGLAVNTGELFF. The CDR3 region has the DNA TGCAGCGTTGGGCTAGCGGTGAACACCGGGGAGCTGTTTTTT.

This clone was seen just once. The chain combines TRBV18 with TRBJ2-7, with unresolved D. Looked up from germline, CDR1 is KGHSH and CDR2 is LQKENI. The length of the CDR3 is 16 residues. V gave up 3 bases and J gave up 0 bases, with 15 bases separating them. The CDR3 nucleotides read TGTGCCAGCTCACCCTTGGGTTCAGGTGCCTCCTACGAGCAGTACTTC. Protein: CASSPLGSGASYEQYF.

The V gene is TRBV19, the J gene TRBJ2-1; no clear D gene. With 5 bases removed from V and 4 bases from J, the gap between germline ends came to 18 bases. This CDR3 comprises 16 residues. Germline assignment: CDR1 LNHDA and CDR2 SQIVND (reference sequence). The CDR3 reads CASSLKHVPSYNEQFF. The CDR3 DNA is TGTGCCAGTAGTCTCAAACATGTTCCTTCTTACAATGAGCAGTTCTTC.

The chain has TRBV3-1 (or the pseudogene TRBV3-2) and TRBJ1-3; tentative D call: TRBD1 (5 bases). This CDR3 spans 16 amino acids. Germline values: CDR1 LGHDT, CDR2 YNNKEL (reference sequence). V lost 2 bases, J lost 2 bases, and 13 bases lay in between. The CDR3 here is CASSQLLVQAGNTIYF. As DNA, the CDR3 is TGTGCCAGCAGCCAACTCTTGGTACAGGCTGGAAACACCATATATTTT.

The chain is built from TRBV19 and TRBJ2-1; D perhaps matches TRBD1 (6 bases). CDR1 and CDR2 from the germline V gene are LNHDA and SQIVND (reference sequence). There are 14 residues in the CDR3. V was shortened by 4 bases and J by 8 bases, with 15 bases between the two germline ends. Here the CDR3 DNA reads TGTGCCAGTAGTACAAGCGGTGGGGGCCATGAGCAGTTCTTC. Translation gives CASSTSGGGHEQFF.

The rearrangement joins TRBV5-1 to TRBJ1-1, with D possibly matching TRBD1 (5 bases). V was pared by 4 bases and J by 0 bases, with 13 bases between. The CDR3 spans 15 residues. Germline V gene sequence: CDR1 SGHRS, CDR2 YFSETQ. Here the CDR3 reads CASSTGRGMNTEAFF. The CDR3 region has the DNA TGCGCCAGCAGCACCGGGAGGGGTATGAACACTGAAGCTTTCTTT.

The V and J genes are TRBV5-1 and TRBJ2-7; a weak D match, TRBD1 (6 bases). This CDR3 is 13 amino acids long. Trimming took off 4 bases at V and 2 bases at J, with 10 bases between the two ends. In germline, CDR1 is SGHRS, CDR2 YFSETQ. Here the CDR3 DNA reads TGCGCCAGCAGCCAGGACAGAACCTACGAGCAGTACTTC. Translated, it gives CASSQDRTYEQYF.

The chain uses TRBV11-3 and TRBJ2-3; TRBD2 aligns across 8 bases. The V gene end was trimmed by 5 bases and the J gene end by 6 bases; junction bases not matched to a gene: 22. CDR1 and CDR2 (germline): SGHNT, YENEEA. The CDR3 spans 19 residues. The CDR3 here is CASSPLNPIFAGGKDTQYF. The CDR3 bases are TGTGCCAGCAGCCCCTTAAACCCCATTTTTGCGGGGGGAAAGGATACGCAGTATTTT.

The chain links TRBV4-2 to TRBJ2-7; D is undetermined. The CDR3 contains 12 residues. Germline assignment: CDR1 LGHNA and CDR2 YNFKEQ. V lost 4 bases and J lost 0, with 4 bases in between. This CDR3 reads CASSRDSYEQYF. The CDR3 bases are TGTGCCAGCAGCCGAGACTCCTACGAGCAGTACTTC.

The V call is TRBV19, the J call TRBJ2-7, with no clear D. CDR1 is LNHDA and CDR2 is SQIVND in the germline V gene (reference sequence). The CDR3 contains 13 residues. Trimming stripped 4 bases from V and 3 bases from J, with 10 bases between. CDR3 bases: TGTGCCAGTAGTAACTTGTTAGACTACGAGCAGTACTTC. It translates to CASSNLLDYEQYF.

The chain employs TRBV28 and TRBJ2-5; 9 bases line up with TRBD2. The CDR3 loop spans 15 amino acids. CDR1 is MDHEN and CDR2 is SYDVKM in the germline V gene. V was clipped by 7 bases and J by 1 base; unmatched bases: 7. The CDR3: CASNSGSAFQETQYF. The CDR3 coding sequence is TGTGCCAGCAATAGCGGGAGCGCCTTCCAAGAGACCCAGTACTTC.

The chain recombines TRBV5-4 with TRBJ2-5, with D tentatively TRBD1 (5 bases). The CDR3 loop spans 14 amino acids. Germline V lookup: CDR1 SGHNT, CDR2 YYREEE (reference sequence). Trimming removed 3 bases from V and 2 bases from J, with 11 bases in between. As DNA, the CDR3 is TGTGCCAGCAGCTCGACAGTGAAACAAGAGACCCAGTACTTC. It translates to CASSSTVKQETQYF.

This chain's CDR3 is CASSYTLAGRAGRSYEQYF. Written as DNA, the CDR3 is TGTGCCAGCAGCTATACACTAGCGGGAAGGGCGGGACGCTCCTACGAGCAGTACTTC. The rearrangement joins TRBV7-8 to TRBJ2-7; 10 bases agree with TRBD2. CDR1 is SGHVS and CDR2 is FQNEAQ in the germline V gene. This CDR3 is 19 amino acids long. J was trimmed by 0 bases and V by 4 bases; bases with no gene match: 15.

Notes on this clone: The sample has other DNA sequences that encode this CDR3 too. The chain is built from TRBV10-3 and TRBJ2-7, with D maybe TRBD2 (5 bases). V gave up 3 bases and J gave up 0 bases, with 9 bases separating them. In germline, CDR1 is ENHRY, CDR2 SYGVKD. The CDR3 spans 14 residues. This CDR3 is CAISDPGSSYEQYF. The CDR3 DNA reads as TGTGCCATCAGTGATCCGGGAAGCTCCTACGAGCAGTACTTC.

This sequence joins TRBV9 and TRBJ2-1; 7 bases match TRBD2. V shed 2 bases, J shed 4 bases, and the junction held 6 bases outside the gene matches. Germline V lookup: CDR1 SGDLS, CDR2 YYNGEE. The CDR3 runs 15 residues. CDR3 DNA: TGTGCCAGCAGCGTCACGGGAGGCCAATACAATGAGCAGTTCTTC. Translated: CASSVTGGQYNEQFF.

The CDR3: CSASPQETQYF. The CDR3 DNA reads TGCAGTGCTAGCCCCCAAGAGACCCAGTACTTC. The chain joins TRBV20-1 to TRBJ2-5, with unresolved D. Trimming stripped 3 bases from V and 1 base from J, with 3 bases between. The length of the CDR3 is 11 residues. Germline V gene sequence: CDR1 DFQATT, CDR2 SNEGSKA (reference sequence).

DNA of the CDR3: TGTGCCAGCAGCTTGTATACCAGCGGGAGTAGGCATGAGCAGTTCTTC. This translates into CASSLYTSGSRHEQFF. The chain uses TRBV5-6 and TRBJ2-1; 8 bases agree with TRBD2. Unmatched junction bases numbered 11, after V lost 1 base and J lost 8 bases. The germline V gene encodes CDR1 SGHDT and CDR2 YYEEEE. The CDR3 loop spans 16 amino acids.

The gene calls are TRBV6-5 and TRBJ1-2, with D tentatively TRBD1 (6 bases). The V and J ends lost 1 base and 8 bases respectively, with 17 bases between them. The CDR3 spans 15 residues. Germline-derived CDR1 and CDR2 are MNHEY and SVGAGI. The CDR3: CASSYLNRAQGGYTF. The DNA for the CDR3 is TGTGCCAGCAGTTACTTAAACAGGGCCCAAGGAGGCTACACCTTC.

This chain joins TRBV20-1 and TRBJ2-1; D unclear. The germline V gene encodes CDR1 DFQATT and CDR2 SNEGSKA (reference sequence). This CDR3 is 12 amino acids long. V was shortened by 3 bases and J by 6 bases, with 9 bases between the two germline ends. The CDR3 reads CSASPTRNEQFF. The CDR3 region has the DNA TGCAGTGCTAGTCCGACGCGCAATGAGCAGTTCTTC.

This clone appeared a single time. The gene calls are TRBV28 and TRBJ2-1, with D possibly being TRBD2 (5 bases). CDR1 and CDR2 (germline): MDHEN, SYDVKM. This CDR3 comprises 17 residues. Trimming took 1 base from V and 7 from J, leaving 20 bases between them. This CDR3 is CASSLSTGLRLGNEQFF. The DNA of the CDR3 is TGTGCCAGCAGTTTATCCACTGGACTCCGTCTAGGGAATGAGCAGTTCTTC.

The J gene is TRBJ2-7, the V gene TRBV6-6; 9 bases are a match to TRBD2. This CDR3 spans 15 amino acids. Germline-derived CDR1 and CDR2 are MNHNY and SVGAGI (reference sequence). With 6 bases clipped from V and 2 bases from J, the junction kept 8 bases outside the gene matches. The CDR3 loop reads CASRKLAGSTYEQYF. In DNA, the CDR3 is TGTGCCAGCAGAAAACTAGCGGGTTCAACCTACGAGCAGTACTTC.

Here the CDR3 reads CASSLSARRETQYF. The CDR3 nucleotides are TGTGCCAGCAGTTTATCGGCGAGGCGAGAGACCCAGTACTTC. The J gene is TRBJ2-5, the V gene TRBV28; no reliable D call. CDR1 MDHEN and CDR2 SYDVKM come from the germline V gene. The CDR3 runs 14 residues. Trimming removed 1 base at V and 4 bases at J, with 10 bases between.